The subject of this entry is one T cell receptor beta chain. This clone was seen a handful of times. Its cognate antigen has yet to be identified. There are no base qualities to consult, and no much larger clone falls within one base. These data are taken from a study of T cell responses to AZD1222 COVID-19 vaccine (TCRdb year 2021). About the study as a whole: AZD1222 recipients with second doses at about 4 weeks or about 12 weeks were pooled, because spike-specific TCR depth and breadth did not differ between schedules. A total of approximately 240 trial participants underwent TCR sequencing, of whom about 200 had received two doses of AZD1222 and about 25 had received two doses of the MenACWY control vaccine. Enrollment into the trials was organized by age into subgroups of 18-55, 56-69 and 70-plus years, and those subgroups contained roughly 150, 30 and 60 TCR-sequenced participants, respectively.

On the study overall, not on this receptor specifically: Participants were mostly white British and included more females than males, and it was suggested by the authors that clonal diversity may have been underestimated. CD4 TCRs associated with the vaccine covered the entire spike protein, and the dominant responses were in regions 160-218 and 743-854. Spike-specific TCR breadth and depth rose significantly after two AZD1222 doses compared with day 0 and with MenACWY recipients. The 56-69-year group was small, and its depth increase did not reach significance, likely because of low power. Reportedly, almost half of the unique spike-specific TCRs recognized epitopes lying outside the regions that are mutated in the B.1.351 and B.1.1.7 variants. Because no day 14 peak-response samples were available, the repertoires could be characterized only after the peak T cell response. Only five to seven AZD1222 recipients were SARS-CoV-2 seropositive at baseline, limiting conclusions about previously exposed vaccinees.

The CDR3 regions of human TCRbeta chains were analyzed by immunosequencing. On the authors' methods: Repertoire TCRs were matched against a reference library of SARS-CoV-2-specific TCRs generated with the MIRA antigen-specificity platform. Breadth meant the fraction of unique TCRs that were SARS-CoV-2-associated, whereas depth meant the fraction of total T cells that were SARS-CoV-2-associated. Each spike-specific TCR was assigned to its reactive spike region and to a CD4 or CD8 class using the MIRA data. Log10-transformed breadth and depth values were compared by one-way ANOVA with Sidak's multiple comparisons tests. Held by TCRdb, this immuneACCESS table contains in-frame sequences only and omits some clones. Under half of the omission traces to an unresolved V gene where checked; the cause of the rest is unknown. Clonal size and the V and J genes are those of that table, whereas D and trimming came from the DNA. This sample comprises 100,000 to 150,000 clones, more than 85% of them detected only once. The top ten clonotypes cover around 5.4% of the sample.

Per the germline V gene (reference sequence), LNHNV is the CDR1 and YYDKDF is the CDR2. Taken from cysteine to phenylalanine, the CDR3 has 15 residues. Kept here is only the CDR3 DNA, which spans 45 bases and is read in frame from base 1. Deletion took 5 bases off V and 6 bases off J, with a span of 14 bases between the germline ends. In the paper's terms, the time point label means: baseline before first vaccination. The vaccinee samples were drawn from two UK trials, COV001 and COV002, one of which was a single-blind randomized controlled phase 2/3 trial testing AZD1222 (ChAdOx1 nCoV-19) in healthy adults. For TCRbeta chain sequencing, PBMC samples from trial participants were taken at day 0 and at day 28 after the second dose.

The chain is encoded by TRBV15 joined to TRBJ1-6; the D segment cannot be called with confidence. The source was peripheral blood, collected on day 0 of AZD1222 vaccination. This TCR was sampled from an adult in good health. The base sequence is TGTGCCACCAGCGGGCAGGACCCCGGTAATTCACCCCTCCACTTT. It translates to CATSGQDPGNSPLHF. With the portions outside the CDR3 filled from the reference TRBV15 and TRBJ1-6 genes, the complete variable region becomes DAMVIQNPRYQVTQFGKPVTLSCSQTLNHNVMYWYQQKSSQAPKLLFHYYDKDFNNEADTPDNFQSRRPNTSFCFLDIRSPGLGDTAMYLCATSGQDPGNSPLHFGNGTRLTVT.